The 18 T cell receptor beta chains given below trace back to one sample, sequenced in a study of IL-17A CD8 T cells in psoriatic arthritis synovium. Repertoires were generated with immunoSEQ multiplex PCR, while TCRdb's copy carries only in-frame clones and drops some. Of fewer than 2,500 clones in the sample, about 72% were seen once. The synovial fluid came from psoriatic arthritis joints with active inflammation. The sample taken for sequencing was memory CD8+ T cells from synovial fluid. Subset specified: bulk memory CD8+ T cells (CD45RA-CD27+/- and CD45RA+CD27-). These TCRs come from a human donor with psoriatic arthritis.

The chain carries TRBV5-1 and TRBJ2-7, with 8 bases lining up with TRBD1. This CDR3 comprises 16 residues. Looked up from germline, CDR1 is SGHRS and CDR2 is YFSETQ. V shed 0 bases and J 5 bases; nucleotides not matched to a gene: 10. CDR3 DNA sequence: TGCGCCAGCAGCTTGGGCCCTGGACAGGGTCCCCACGAGCAGTACTTC. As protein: CASSLGPGQGPHEQYF.

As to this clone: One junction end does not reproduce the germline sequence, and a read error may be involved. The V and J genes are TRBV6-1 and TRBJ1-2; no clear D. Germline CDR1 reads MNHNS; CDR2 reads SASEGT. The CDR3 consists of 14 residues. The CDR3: CASNEGAFNYGYTF. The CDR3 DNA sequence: TGTGCCAGCAATGAAGGTGCTTTTAACTATGGCTACACCTTC.

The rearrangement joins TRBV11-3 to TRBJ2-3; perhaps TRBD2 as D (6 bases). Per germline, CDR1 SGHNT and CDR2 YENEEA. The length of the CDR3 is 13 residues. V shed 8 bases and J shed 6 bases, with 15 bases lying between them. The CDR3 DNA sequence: TGTGCCAGCTCCAGAGGACTATCCGATACGCAGTATTTT. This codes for CASSRGLSDTQYF.

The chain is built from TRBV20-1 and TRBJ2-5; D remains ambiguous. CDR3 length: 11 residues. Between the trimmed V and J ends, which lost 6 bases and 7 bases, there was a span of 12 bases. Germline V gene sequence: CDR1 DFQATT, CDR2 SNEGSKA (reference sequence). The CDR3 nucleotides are TGCAGTGCAGAATCTATTGTGACCCAGTACTTC. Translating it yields CSAESIVTQYF.

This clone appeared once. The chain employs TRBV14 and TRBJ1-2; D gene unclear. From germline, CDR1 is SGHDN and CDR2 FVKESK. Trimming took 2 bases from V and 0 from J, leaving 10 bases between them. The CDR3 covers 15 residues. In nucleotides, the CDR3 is TGTGCCAGCAGCCAAATAAAACAGACTAACTATGGCTACACCTTC. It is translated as CASSQIKQTNYGYTF.

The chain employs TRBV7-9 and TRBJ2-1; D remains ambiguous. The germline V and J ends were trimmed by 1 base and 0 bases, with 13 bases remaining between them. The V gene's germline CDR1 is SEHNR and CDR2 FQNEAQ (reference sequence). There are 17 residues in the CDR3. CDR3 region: CASSLGSWRSSYNEQFF. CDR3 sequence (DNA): TGTGCCAGCAGCTTAGGCAGTTGGCGGAGCTCCTACAATGAGCAGTTCTTC.

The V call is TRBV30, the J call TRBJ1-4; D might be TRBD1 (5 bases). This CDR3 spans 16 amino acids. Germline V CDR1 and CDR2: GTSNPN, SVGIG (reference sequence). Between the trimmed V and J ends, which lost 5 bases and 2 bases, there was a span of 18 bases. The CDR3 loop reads CAWSFGTVATNEKLFF. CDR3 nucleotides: TGTGCCTGGTCTTTTGGGACGGTGGCGACTAATGAAAAACTGTTTTTT.

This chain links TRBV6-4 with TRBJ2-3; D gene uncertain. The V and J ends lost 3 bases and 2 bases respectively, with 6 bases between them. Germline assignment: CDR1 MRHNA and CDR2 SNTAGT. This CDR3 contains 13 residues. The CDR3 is CASSESNTDTQYF. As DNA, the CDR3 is TGTGCCAGCAGTGAGTCGAACACAGATACGCAGTATTTT.

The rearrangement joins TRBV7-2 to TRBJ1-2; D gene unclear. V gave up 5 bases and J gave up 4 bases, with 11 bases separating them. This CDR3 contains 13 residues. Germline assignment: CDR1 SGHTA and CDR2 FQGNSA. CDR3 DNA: TGTGCCAGCAGCCGCGACACTACCTATGGCTACACCTTC. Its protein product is CASSRDTTYGYTF.

As DNA, the CDR3 is TGCAGCGTTGAAGATCTTCAGGGGTTATCAGATACGCAGTATTTT. Translation: CSVEDLQGLSDTQYF. The V call is TRBV29-1, the J call TRBJ2-3; maybe TRBD1 (6 bases). V lost 0 bases to trimming and J lost 4 bases, with 14 bases between them. Germline values: CDR1 SQVTM, CDR2 ANQGSEA. This CDR3 is built from 15 residues.

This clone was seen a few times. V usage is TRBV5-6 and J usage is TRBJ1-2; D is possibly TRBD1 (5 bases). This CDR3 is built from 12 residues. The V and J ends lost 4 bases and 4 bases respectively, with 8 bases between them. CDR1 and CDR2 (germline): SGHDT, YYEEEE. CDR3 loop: CASSDSIYGYTF. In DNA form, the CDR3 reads TGTGCCAGCAGCGACAGCATCTATGGCTACACCTTC.

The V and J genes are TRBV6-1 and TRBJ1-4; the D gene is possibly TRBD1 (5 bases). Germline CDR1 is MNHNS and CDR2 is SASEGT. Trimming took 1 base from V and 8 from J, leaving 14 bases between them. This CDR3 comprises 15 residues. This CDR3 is CASSEGGGASEKLFF. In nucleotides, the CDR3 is TGTGCCAGCAGTGAAGGAGGAGGGGCATCGGAAAAACTGTTTTTT.

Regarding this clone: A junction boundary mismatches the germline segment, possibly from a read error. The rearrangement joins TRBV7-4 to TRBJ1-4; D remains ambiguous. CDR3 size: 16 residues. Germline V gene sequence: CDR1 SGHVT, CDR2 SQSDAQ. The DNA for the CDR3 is TGTGCCAGAAGCTTAGGCCGGCTCAGACGACGGGAAAAACTGTTTTTT. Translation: CARSLGRLRRREKLFF.

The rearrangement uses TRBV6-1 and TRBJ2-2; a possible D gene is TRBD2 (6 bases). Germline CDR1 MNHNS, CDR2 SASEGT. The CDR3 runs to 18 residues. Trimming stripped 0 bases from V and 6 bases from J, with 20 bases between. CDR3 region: CASSEALGAGYGPGELFF. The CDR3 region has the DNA TGTGCCAGCAGTGAAGCGCTTGGGGCGGGATATGGCCCCGGGGAGCTGTTTTTT.

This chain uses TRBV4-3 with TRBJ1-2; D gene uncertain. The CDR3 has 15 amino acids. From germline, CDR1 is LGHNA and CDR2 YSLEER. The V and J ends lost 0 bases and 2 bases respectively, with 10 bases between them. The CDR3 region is CASSQDRGLNYGYTF. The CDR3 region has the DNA TGCGCCAGCAGCCAAGATCGGGGTTTGAACTATGGCTACACCTTC.

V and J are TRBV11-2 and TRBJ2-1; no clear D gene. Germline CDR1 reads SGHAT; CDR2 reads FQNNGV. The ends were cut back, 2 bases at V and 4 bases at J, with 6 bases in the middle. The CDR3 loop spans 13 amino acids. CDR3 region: CASSLSRYNEQFF. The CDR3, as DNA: TGTGCCAGCAGCTTATCCCGTTACAATGAGCAGTTCTTC.

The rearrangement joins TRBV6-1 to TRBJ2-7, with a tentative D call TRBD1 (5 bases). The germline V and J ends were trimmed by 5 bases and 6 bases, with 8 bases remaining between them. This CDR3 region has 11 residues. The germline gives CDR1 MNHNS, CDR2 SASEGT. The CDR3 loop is CASSQGAEQYF. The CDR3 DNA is TGTGCCAGCAGTCAGGGCGCCGAGCAGTACTTC.

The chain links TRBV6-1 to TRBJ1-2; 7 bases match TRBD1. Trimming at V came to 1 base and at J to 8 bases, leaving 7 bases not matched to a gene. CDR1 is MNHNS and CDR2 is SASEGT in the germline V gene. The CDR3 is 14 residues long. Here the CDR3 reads CASSEGAGGEGYTF. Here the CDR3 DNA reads TGTGCCAGCAGTGAAGGGGCAGGGGGAGAGGGCTACACCTTC.